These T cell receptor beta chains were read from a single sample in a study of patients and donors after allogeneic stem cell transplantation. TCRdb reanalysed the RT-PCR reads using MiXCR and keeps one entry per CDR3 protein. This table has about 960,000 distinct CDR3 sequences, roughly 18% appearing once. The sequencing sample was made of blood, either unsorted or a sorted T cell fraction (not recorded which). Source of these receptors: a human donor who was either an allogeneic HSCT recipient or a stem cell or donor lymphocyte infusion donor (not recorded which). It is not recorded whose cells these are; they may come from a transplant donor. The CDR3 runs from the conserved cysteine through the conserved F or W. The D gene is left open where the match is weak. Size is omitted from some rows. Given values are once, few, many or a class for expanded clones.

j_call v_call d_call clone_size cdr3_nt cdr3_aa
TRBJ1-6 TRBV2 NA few TGTGCCAGCAGTGGGACAGACCTAGGATCCTATAATTCACCCCTCCACTTT CASSGTDLGSYNSPLHF
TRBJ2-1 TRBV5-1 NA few TGCGCCAGCAGCTTGGTTACAAGACAACAGGGTTGGGTTGAGCAGTTCTTC CASSLVTRQQGWVEQFF
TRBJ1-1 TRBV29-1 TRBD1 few TGCAGCGCCCTCGACAGGGCTAACACTGAAGCTTTCTTT CSALDRANTEAFF
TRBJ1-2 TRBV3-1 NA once TGTGCCAGCAGCCAAAGGGCGGGGAACTATGGCTACACCTTC CASSQRAGNYGYTF
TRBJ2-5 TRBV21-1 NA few TGTGCCAGCAGCATTAGGGACAGGGGAGGGGAGACCCAGTACTTC CASSIRDRGGETQYF
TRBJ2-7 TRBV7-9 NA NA TGTGCCAGCAGCTTCTTAGCGGTGGGGCACGAGCAGTACTTC CASSFLAVGHEQYF
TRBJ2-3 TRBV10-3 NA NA TGTGCCATCAGTGATCCGTCTGAGGATACAGATACGCAGTATTTT CAISDPSEDTDTQYF
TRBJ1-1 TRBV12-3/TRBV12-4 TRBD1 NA TGTGCCAGCAGACCTGGGACAGGAGCTTTCTTT CASRPGTGAFF
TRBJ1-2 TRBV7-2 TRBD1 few TGTGCCAGCACCCTTATAGGGGACAGGGGTTATGGCTACACCTTC CASTLIGDRGYGYTF
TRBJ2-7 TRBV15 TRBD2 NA TGTGCCACCAGCAGAGATTCCTGGACTAGCGCAAGCTACGAGCAGTACTTC CATSRDSWTSASYEQYF
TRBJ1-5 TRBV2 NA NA TGTGCCAGCAGTGAACGGCGGCCAAATCAGCCCCAGCATTTT CASSERRPNQPQHF
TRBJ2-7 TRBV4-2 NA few TGTGCCAGCAGCCCGGTGGGGGACGAGCAGTACTTC CASSPVGDEQYF
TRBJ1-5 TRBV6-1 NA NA TGTGCCAGCAGTCCGTGGGGAGGCCGACACAGACAGCCCCAGCATTTT CASSPWGGRHRQPQHF
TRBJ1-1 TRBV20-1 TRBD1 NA TGCAGTGCTAGAGATGGACAGGGGTACACTGAAGCTTTCTTT CSARDGQGYTEAFF
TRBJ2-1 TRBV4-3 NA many TGCGCCAGCAGCCCCCTAAGGGGTTCCTACAATGAGCAGTTCTTC CASSPLRGSYNEQFF
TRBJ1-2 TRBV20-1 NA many TGCAGTGCTAGTCCCATGGTCTTC CSASPMVF
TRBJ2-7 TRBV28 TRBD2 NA TGTGCCAGCAGTTTATTAGGACTAGCGGGGGGATACGAGCAGTACTTC CASSLLGLAGGYEQYF
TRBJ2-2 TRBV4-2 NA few TGTGCCAGCAGCCAAGAGAGAGTGGGAACCGGGGAGCTGTTTTTT CASSQERVGTGELFF
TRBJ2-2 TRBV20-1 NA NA TGCAGGGGGGAGACCAACACCGGGGAGCTGTTTTTT CRGETNTGELFF
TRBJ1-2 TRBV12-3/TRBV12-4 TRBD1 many TGTGCCGTTACAGGGGTACGCGACTATGGCTACACCTTC CAVTGVRDYGYTF
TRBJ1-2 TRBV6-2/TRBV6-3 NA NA TGTGCCAGCAGTTACTCCCGCGCAGGACCCTATGGCTACACCTTC CASSYSRAGPYGYTF
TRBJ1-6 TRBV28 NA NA TGTGCCAGCAGATCGACAGTTAACCTCCACTTT CASRSTVNLHF
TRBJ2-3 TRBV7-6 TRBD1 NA TGTGCCAGCAGCCTGACAGGGGGCATGGCAGATACGCAGTATTTT CASSLTGGMADTQYF
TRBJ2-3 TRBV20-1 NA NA TGCAGTGCCGATAGGCTAGGGGTGAAGTATTTT CSADRLGVKYF
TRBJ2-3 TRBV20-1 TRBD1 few TGCAGTGCTAGAAAGACAGGGTCAGATACGCAGTATTTT CSARKTGSDTQYF
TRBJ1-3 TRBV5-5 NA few TGTGCCAGCAGGGAAGTAAGGGTGGACACCATATATTTT CASREVRVDTIYF
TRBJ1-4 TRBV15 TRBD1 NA TGTGCCACCAGCAGAAAACCGGGACAGCCGGGTGAAAAACTGTTTTTT CATSRKPGQPGEKLFF
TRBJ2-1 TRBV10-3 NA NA TGTGCCATCAGTGAGACCCAAAGGGGCCCTACGGGTGAGCAGTTCTTC CAISETQRGPTGEQFF
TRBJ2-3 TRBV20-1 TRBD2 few TGCAGTGCTAGGGGGACTAGCGTCACAGATACGCAGTATTTT CSARGTSVTDTQYF
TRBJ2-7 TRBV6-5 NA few TGTGCCAGCAGTTACCGGGCAGGGCCCTACGAGCAGTACTTC CASSYRAGPYEQYF
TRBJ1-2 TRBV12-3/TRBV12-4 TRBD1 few TGTGCCAGCGGACAGGGTGGTAGAAGCTACACCTTC CASGQGGRSYTF
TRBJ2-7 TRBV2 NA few TGTGCCAGCACCGGGACTTTCAACGAGCAGTACTTC CASTGTFNEQYF
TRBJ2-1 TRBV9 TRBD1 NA TGTGCCAGCAGCCCAGGGACAGCCCCCGGCAATGAGCAGTTCTTC CASSPGTAPGNEQFF
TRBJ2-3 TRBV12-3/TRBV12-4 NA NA TGTGCCAGCAGTCTAGGGTGGAATACGCAGTATTTT CASSLGWNTQYF
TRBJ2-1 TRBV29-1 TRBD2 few TGCAGCGGCGGGACTAGAAAGGGGTATGGGGAGCAGTTCTTC CSGGTRKGYGEQFF
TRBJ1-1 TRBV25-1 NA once TGTGCCAGCAGTGCGCAACAGGGAGGCACTGAAGCTTTCTTT CASSAQQGGTEAFF
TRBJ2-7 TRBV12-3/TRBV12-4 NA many TGTGCCAGCAGCCGGGGACCCTACGAGCAGTACTTC CASSRGPYEQYF
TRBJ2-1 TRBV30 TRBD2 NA TGTGCCTGGACTAGCGGGCCCAATGAGCAGTTCTTC CAWTSGPNEQFF
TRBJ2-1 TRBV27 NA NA TGTGCCAGCAGCCTCCCGGGAGCTCACAATGAGCAGTTCTTC CASSLPGAHNEQFF
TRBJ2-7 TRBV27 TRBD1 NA TGTGCCAGCAGCCGAGGGACAGTCTACGAGCAGTACTTC CASSRGTVYEQYF
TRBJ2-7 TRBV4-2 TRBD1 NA TGTGCCAGCAGCAGGGACAGACACTACGAGCAGTACTTC CASSRDRHYEQYF
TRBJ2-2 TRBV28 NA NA TGTGCCAGCATAAGGACCCCCGGGGAGCTGTTTTTT CASIRTPGELFF
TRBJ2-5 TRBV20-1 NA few TGCAGTGCTAGACTTCAGGGAAAAAGAGAGACCCAGTACTTC CSARLQGKRETQYF
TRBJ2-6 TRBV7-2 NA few TGTGCCAGCAGCTTAGCTATTTCCTTCTCTGGGGCCAACGTCCTGACTTTC CASSLAISFSGANVLTF
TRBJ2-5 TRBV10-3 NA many TGTGCCATCAGTGAGTCGACCGGCAAAGAGACCCAGTACTTC CAISESTGKETQYF
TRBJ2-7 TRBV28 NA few TGTGCCAGCAGTTCCCTGGACAGTTACGAGCAGTACTTC CASSSLDSYEQYF
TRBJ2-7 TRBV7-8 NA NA TGTGCCAGCAGCTTAGTTCGCAGTGTCCACGAGCAGTACTTC CASSLVRSVHEQYF
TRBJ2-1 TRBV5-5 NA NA TGTGCCAGCAGCCAATGGAGAGGGCCTTCGAGATTCAACAATGAGCAGTTCTTC CASSQWRGPSRFNNEQFF
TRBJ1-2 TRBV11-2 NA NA TGTGCCAGCAGCTTAGAGAGCATTGGCTACACCTTC CASSLESIGYTF
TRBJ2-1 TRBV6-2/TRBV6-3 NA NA TGTGCCAGCAGCCAGGGACTTCTCTACAATGAGCAGTTCTTC CASSQGLLYNEQFF
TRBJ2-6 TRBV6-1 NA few TGTGCCAGCAGTGAAGGGGATAACAGGGTCTGGCTTTCTGGGGCCAACGTCCTGACTTTC CASSEGDNRVWLSGANVLTF